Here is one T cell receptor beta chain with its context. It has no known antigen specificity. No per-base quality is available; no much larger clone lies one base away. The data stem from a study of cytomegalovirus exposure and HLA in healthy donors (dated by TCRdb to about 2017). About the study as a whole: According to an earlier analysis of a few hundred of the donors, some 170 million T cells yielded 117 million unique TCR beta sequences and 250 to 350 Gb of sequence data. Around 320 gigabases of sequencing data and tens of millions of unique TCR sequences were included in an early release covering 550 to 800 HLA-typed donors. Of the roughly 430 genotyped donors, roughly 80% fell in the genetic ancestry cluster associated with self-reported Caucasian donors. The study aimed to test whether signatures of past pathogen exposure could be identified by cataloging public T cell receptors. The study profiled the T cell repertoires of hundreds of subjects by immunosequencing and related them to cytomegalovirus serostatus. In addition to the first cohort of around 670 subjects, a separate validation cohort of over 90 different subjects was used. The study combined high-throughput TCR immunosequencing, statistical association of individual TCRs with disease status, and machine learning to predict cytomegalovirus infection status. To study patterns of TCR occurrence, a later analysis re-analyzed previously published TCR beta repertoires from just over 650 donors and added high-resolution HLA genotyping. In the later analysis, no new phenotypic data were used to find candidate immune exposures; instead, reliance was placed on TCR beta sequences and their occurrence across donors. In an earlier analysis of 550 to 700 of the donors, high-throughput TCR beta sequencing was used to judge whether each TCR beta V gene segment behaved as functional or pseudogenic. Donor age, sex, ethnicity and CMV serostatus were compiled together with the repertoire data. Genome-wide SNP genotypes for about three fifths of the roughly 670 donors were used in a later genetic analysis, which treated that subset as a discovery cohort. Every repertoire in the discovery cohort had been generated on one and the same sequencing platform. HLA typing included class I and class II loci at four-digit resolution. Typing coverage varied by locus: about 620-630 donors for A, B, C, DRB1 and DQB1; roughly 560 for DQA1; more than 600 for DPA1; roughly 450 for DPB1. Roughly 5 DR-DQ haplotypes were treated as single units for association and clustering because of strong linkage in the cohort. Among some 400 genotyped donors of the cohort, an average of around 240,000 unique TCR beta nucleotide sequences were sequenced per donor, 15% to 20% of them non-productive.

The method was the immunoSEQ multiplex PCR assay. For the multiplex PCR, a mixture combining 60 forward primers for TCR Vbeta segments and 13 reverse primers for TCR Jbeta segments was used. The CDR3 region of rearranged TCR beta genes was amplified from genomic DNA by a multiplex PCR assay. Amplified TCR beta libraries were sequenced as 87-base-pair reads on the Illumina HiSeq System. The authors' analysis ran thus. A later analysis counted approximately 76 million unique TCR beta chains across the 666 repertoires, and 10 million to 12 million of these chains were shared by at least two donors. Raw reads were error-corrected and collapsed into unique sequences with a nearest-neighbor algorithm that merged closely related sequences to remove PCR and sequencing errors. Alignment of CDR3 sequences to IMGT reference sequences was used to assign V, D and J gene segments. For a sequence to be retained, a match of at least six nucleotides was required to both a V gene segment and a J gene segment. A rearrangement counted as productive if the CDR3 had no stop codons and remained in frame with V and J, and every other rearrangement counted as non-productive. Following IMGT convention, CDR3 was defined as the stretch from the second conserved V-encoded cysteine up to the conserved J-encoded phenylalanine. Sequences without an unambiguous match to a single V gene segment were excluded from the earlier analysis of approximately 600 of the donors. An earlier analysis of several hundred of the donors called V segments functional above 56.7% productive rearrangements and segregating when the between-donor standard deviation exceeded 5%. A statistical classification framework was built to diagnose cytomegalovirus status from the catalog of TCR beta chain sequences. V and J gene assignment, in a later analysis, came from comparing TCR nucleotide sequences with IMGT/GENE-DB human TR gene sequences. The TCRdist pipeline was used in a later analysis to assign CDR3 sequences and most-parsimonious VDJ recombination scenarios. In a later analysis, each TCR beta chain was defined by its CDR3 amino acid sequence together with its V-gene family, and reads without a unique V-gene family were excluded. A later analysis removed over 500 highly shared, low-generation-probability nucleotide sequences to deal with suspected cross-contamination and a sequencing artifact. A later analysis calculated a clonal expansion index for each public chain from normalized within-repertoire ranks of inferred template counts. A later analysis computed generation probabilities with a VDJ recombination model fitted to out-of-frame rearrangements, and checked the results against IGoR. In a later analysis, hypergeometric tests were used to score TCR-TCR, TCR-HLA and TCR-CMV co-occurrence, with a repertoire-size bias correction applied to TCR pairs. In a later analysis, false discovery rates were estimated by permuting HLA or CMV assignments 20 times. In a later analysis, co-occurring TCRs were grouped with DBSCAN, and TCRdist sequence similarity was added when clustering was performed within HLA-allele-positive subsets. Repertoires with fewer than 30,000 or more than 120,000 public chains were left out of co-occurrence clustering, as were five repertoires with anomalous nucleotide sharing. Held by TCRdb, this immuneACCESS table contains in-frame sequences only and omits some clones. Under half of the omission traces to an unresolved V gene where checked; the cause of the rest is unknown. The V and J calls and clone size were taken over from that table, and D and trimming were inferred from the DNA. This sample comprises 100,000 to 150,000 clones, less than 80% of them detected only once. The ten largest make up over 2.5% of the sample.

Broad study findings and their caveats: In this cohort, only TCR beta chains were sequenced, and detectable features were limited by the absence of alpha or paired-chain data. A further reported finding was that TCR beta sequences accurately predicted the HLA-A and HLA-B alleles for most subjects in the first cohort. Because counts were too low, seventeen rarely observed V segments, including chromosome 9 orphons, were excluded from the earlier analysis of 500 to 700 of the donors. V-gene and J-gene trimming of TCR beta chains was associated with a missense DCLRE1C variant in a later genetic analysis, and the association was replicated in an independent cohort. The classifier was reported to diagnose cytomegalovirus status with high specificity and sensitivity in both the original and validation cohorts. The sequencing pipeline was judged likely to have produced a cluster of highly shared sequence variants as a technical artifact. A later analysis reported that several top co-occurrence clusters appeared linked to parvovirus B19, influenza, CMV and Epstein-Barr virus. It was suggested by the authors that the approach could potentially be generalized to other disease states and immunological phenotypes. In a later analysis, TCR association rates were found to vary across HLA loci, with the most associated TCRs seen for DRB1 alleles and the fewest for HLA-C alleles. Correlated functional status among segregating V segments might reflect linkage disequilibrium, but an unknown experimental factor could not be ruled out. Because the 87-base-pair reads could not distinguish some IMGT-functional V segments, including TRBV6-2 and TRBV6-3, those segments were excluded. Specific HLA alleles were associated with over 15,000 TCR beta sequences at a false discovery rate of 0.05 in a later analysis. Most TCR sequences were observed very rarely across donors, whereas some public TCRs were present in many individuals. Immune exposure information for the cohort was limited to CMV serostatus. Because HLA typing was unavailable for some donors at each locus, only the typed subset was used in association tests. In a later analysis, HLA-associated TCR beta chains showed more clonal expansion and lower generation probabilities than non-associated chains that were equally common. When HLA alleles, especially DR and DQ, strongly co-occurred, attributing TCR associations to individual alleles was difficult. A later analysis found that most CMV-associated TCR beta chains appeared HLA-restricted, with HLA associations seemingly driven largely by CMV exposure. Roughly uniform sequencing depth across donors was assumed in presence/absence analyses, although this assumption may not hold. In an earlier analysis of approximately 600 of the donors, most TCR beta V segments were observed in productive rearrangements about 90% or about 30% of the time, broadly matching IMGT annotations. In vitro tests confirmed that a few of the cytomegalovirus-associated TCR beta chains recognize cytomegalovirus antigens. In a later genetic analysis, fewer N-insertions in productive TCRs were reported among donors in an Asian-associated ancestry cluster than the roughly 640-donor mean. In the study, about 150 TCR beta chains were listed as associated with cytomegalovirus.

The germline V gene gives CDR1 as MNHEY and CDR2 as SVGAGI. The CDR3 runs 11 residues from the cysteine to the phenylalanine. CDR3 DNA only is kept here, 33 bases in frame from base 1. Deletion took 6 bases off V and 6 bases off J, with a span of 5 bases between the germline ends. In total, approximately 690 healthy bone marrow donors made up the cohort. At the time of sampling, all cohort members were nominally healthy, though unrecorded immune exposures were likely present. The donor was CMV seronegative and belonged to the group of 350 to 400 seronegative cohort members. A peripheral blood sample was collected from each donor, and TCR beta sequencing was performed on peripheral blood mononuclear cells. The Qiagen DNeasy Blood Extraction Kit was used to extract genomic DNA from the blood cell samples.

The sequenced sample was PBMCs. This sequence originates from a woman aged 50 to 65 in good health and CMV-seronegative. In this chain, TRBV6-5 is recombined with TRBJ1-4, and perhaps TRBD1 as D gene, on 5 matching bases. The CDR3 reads CASRGDEKLFF. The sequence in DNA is TGTGCCAGCAGAGGGGATGAAAAACTGTTTTTT.